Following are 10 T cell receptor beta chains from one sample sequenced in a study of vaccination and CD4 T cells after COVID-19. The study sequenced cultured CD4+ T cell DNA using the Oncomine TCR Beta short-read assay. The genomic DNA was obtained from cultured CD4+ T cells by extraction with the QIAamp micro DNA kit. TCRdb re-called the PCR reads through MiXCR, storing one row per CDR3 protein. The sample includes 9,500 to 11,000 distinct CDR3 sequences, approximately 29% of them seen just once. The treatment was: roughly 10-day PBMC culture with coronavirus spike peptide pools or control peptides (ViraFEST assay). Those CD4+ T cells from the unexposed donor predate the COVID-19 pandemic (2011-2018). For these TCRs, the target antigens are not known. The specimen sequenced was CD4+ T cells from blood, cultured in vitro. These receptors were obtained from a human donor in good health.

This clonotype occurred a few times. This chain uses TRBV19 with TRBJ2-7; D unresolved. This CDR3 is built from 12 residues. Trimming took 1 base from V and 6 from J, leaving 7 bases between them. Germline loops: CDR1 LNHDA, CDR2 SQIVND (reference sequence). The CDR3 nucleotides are TGTGCCAGTAGTATAGTGAAGTCCGAGCAGTACTTC. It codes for CASSIVKSEQYF.

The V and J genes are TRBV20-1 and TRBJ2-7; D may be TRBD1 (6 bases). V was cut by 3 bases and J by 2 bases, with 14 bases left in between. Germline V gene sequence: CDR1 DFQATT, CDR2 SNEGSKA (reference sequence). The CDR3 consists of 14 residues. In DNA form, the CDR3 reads TGCAGTGCTAGCCCTCGGGACAAAACCTACGAGCAGTACTTC. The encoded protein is CSASPRDKTYEQYF.

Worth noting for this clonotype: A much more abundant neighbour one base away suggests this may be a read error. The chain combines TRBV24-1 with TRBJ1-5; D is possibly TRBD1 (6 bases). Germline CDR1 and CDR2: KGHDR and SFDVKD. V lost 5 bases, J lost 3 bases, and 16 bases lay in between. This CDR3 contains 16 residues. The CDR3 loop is CATSASTGNNNQPQHF. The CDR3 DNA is TGTGCCACCAGTGCCTCGACAGGAAATAACAATCAGCCCCAGCATTTT.

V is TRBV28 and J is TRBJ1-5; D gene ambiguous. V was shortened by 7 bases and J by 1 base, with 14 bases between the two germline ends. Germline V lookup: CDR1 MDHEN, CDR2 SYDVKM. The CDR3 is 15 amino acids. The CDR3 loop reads CASNIGILSNQPQHF. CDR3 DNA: TGTGCCAGCAATATAGGGATCTTGAGCAATCAGCCCCAGCATTTT. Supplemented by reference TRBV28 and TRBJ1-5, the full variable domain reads DVKVTQSSRYLVKRTGEKVFLECVQDMDHENMFWYRQDPGLGLRLIYFSYDVKMKEKGDIPEGYSVSREKKERFSLILESASTNQTSMYLCASNIGILSNQPQHFGDGTRLSIL.

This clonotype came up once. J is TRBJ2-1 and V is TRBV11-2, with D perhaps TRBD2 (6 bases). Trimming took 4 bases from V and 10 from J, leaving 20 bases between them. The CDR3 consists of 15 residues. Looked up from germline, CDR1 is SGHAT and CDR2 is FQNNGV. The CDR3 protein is CASSSPWDFSDEQFF. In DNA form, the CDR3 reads TGTGCCAGCAGCTCCCCGTGGGACTTTTCCGACGAGCAGTTCTTC.

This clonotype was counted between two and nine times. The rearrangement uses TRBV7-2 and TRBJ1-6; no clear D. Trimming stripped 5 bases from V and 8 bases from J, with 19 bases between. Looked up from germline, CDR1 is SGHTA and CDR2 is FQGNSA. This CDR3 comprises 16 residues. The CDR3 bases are TGTGCCAGCAGCCCCACCGGGAGGACCCGGGATTCACCCCTCCACTTT. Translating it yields CASSPTGRTRDSPLHF.

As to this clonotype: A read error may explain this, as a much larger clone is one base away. The DNA of the CDR3 is TGTGCCAGCAGCGCCTCCGGGGAACTCACAGATACGCAGTATTTT. Its protein product is CASSASGELTDTQYF. This chain uses TRBV7-9 with TRBJ2-3; D might be TRBD2 (5 bases). The CDR3 extends over 15 amino acids. Between the trimmed V and J ends, which lost 5 bases and 2 bases, there was a span of 14 bases. Germline values: CDR1 SEHNR, CDR2 FQNEAQ (reference sequence).

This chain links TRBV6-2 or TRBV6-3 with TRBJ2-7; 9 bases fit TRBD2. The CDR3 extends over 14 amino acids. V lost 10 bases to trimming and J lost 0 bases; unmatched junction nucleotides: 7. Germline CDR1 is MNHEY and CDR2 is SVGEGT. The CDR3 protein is CATRSGGSSYEQYF. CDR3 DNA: TGTGCCACCCGTAGCGGGGGAAGCTCCTACGAGCAGTACTTC.

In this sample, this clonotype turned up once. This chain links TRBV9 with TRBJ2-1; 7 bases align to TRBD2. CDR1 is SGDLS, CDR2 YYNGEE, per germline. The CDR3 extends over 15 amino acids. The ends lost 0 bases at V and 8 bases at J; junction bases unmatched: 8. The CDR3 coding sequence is TGTGCCAGCAGCGTAGAACTGGCGGGAGTGGATGAGCAGTTCTTC. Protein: CASSVELAGVDEQFF.

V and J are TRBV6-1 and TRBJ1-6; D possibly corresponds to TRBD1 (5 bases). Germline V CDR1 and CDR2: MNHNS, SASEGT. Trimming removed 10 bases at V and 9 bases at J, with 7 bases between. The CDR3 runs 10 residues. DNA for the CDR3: TGTGCCACCGGGGGTTCACCCCTCCACTTT. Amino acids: CATGGSPLHF.